This T cell receptor (beta chain) was observed in a study of early T cells in non-severe SARS-CoV-2 infection. Background on the study: Chains were not paired, and sequencing was done on bulk RNA from unsorted whole blood. Findings of the study overall: Sequences matched to VDJdb favored anti-spike CD8 responses, while private and CD4 specificities were missed.

Within the sample, this clonotype is medium-sized. What it binds is not known. In germline, CDR1 is DFQATT, CDR2 SNEGSKA (reference sequence). Trimming took 1 base from V and 5 from J, leaving 12 bases between them. The CDR3 has 13 amino acids. Unique molecular identifiers (one per individual cDNA molecule) were attached. TCRdb reanalysed the 5' RACE reads using MiXCR and keeps one entry per CDR3 protein. The sample records about 60,000 distinct CDR3 sequences, roughly 5.5% being singletons. This clonotype originated in an adult who was a healthcare worker with PCR-confirmed SARS-CoV-2 infection or an uninfected control (not recorded which). The chain couples TRBV20-1 to TRBJ2-7; D gene ambiguous. Sequenced sample: whole blood. CDR3 protein: CSARGEGHNEQYF. The DNA for the CDR3 is TGCAGTGCTAGAGGTGAAGGGCACAACGAGCAGTACTTC.